Listed here are 6 T cell receptor beta chains from one sample, sequenced in a study of cytomegalovirus exposure and HLA in healthy donors. Both 60 Vbeta primers and 13 Jbeta primers went into the PCR. Measured with immunoSEQ multiplex PCR; TCRdb has only the in-frame clones, and not every one. The sample has 150,000 to 200,000 clones, 76% seen once. The sequenced sample consisted of PBMCs. The source is a male donor in good health and CMV-seronegative.

The gene calls are TRBV2 and TRBJ2-5, with D maybe TRBD2 (6 bases). Germline CDR1 is SNHLY and CDR2 is FYNNEI. Trimming removed 6 bases at V and 5 bases at J, with 19 bases between. This CDR3 comprises 15 residues. The CDR3 region is CASRSGGLEGETQYF. For the CDR3, the DNA is TGTGCCAGCAGGTCCGGGGGACTTGAGGGGGAGACCCAGTACTTC.

The V call is TRBV6-5, the J call TRBJ1-1, with TRBD1 identical over 8 bases. Germline V gene sequence: CDR1 MNHEY, CDR2 SVGAGI. The CDR3 length is 14 residues. The J segment lost 4 bases and the V segment lost 6 bases, leaving 7 bases of the junction unmatched. CDR3 residues: CASRWTGLGTEAFF. The CDR3 DNA is TGTGCCAGCAGATGGACAGGGCTGGGCACTGAAGCTTTCTTT.

CDR3 coding DNA: TGTGCCAGCAGTGACTCGAGACAGCTGTATAATTCACCCCTCCACTTT. Amino acid sequence: CASSDSRQLYNSPLHF. The chain is built from TRBV6-4 and TRBJ1-6, with a possible D match to TRBD1 (5 bases). This CDR3 is built from 16 residues. Germline CDR1 is MRHNA and CDR2 is SNTAGT. Deletions cut 0 bases from V and 4 bases from J, with 10 bases between.

The chain is built from TRBV7-2 and TRBJ1-3, with D possibly matching TRBD1 (5 bases). The germline V and J ends were trimmed by 5 bases and 2 bases, with 16 bases remaining between them. This CDR3 has 16 residues. Germline CDR1 SGHTA, CDR2 FQGNSA. The CDR3 nucleotides read TGTGCCAGCAGCCCTACCTACAGGTCCACTGGAAACACCATATATTTT. Its protein is CASSPTYRSTGNTIYF.

This clone was found once. This CDR3 is CASSRGTSGEETQYF. The CDR3 nucleotides are TGTGCCAGCAGCCGAGGGACTAGCGGTGAAGAGACCCAGTACTTC. The V gene is TRBV11-1, the J gene TRBJ2-5, with 11 bases matching TRBD2. Germline assignment: CDR1 SGHAT and CDR2 FQDESV (reference sequence). This CDR3 spans 15 amino acids. The V segment lost 5 bases and the J segment 3 bases; nucleotides outside the gene matches: 5.

This clone has a single count. V usage is TRBV28 and J usage is TRBJ2-5; D is possibly TRBD1 (6 bases). The V gene's germline CDR1 is MDHEN and CDR2 SYDVKM. V lost 10 bases and J lost 1, with 13 bases in between. CDR3 size: 13 residues. In nucleotides, the CDR3 is TGTGCCACAATAGGACAGCTCCAAGAGACCCAGTACTTC. This encodes CATIGQLQETQYF.